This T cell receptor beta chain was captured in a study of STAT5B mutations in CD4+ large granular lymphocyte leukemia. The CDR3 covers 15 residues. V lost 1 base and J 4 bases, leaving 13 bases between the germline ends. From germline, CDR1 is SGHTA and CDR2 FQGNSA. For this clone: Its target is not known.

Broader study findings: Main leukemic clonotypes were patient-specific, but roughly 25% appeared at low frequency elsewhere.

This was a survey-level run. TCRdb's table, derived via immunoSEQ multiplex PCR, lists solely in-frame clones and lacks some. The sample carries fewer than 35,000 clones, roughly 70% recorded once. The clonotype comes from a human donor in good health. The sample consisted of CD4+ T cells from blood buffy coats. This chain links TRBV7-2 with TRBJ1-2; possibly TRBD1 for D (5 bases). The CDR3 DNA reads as TGTGCCAGCAGCTTAGACCGGGACGGTGCCTATGGCTACACCTTC. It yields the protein CASSLDRDGAYGYTF.